Listed below are T cell receptor beta chains from one sample, sequenced in a study of T cell repertoires in aging, cancer and after chemotherapy. One entry per CDR3 protein, called by TCRdb with MiXCR from the multiplex PCR reads. Of some 9,000 distinct CDR3 sequences detected, approximately 25% appear once; the ten largest clones hold less than 3.5%. Sequenced input: blood. Every receptor here comes from a human donor with a blood cancer. Both conserved end residues are part of each CDR3. D genes are given only for firm matches. Where a row states a size, it is once, few, many or the class of an expanded clone; other rows omit it.

cdr3_aa	cdr3_nt	clone_size	v_call	d_call	j_call
CASSRRGASGANVLTF	TGTGCCAGCAGCCGCAGAGGAGCCTCTGGGGCCAACGTCCTGACTTTC	.	TRBV21-1	.	TRBJ2-6
CASTREGRGEQYF	TGTGCCAGCACGCGGGAGGGCCGGGGCGAGCAGTACTTC	medium-sized	TRBV6-2/TRBV6-3	TRBD2	TRBJ2-7
CASSQTGESSYEQYF	TGTGCCAGCAGCCAAACAGGGGAAAGCTCCTACGAGCAGTACTTC	.	TRBV11-2	TRBD1	TRBJ2-7
CASSLEGVTKNIQYF	TGTGCCAGCAGCTTAGAAGGGGTGACCAAAAACATTCAGTACTTC	few	TRBV11-2	.	TRBJ2-4
CASSPGGGGNEQFF	TGTGCCAGCAGCCCGGGCGGGGGGGGCAATGAGCAGTTCTTC	medium-sized	TRBV27	TRBD2	TRBJ2-1
CASSITRGSKKSNSNQPQHF	TGTGCCAGTAGTATAACCCGGGGGTCGAAGAAGAGTAATAGCAATCAGCCCCAGCATTTT	many	TRBV19	.	TRBJ1-5
CASSRRGVSSYEQYF	TGCGCCAGCAGCCGCCGGGGGGTGAGCTCCTACGAGCAGTACTTC	.	TRBV5-1	TRBD2	TRBJ2-7
CASRHGGTSYNEQFF	TGTGCCAGCAGACACGGGGGAACATCGTACAATGAGCAGTTCTTC	many	TRBV6-2/TRBV6-3	.	TRBJ2-1
CASSLATAQRGYTF	TGTGCCAGCAGCTTAGCGACAGCTCAACGGGGCTACACCTTC	few	TRBV7-2	.	TRBJ1-2
CATSDPIRESTDTQYF	TGTGCCACCAGTGACCCAATACGGGAGAGCACAGATACGCAGTATTTT	many	TRBV24-1	.	TRBJ2-3
CATQRGTEAFF	TGTGCCACCCAGCGAGGTACTGAAGCTTTCTTT	.	TRBV27	.	TRBJ1-1
CASSFLGRLAGDNEQFF	TGTGCCAGCAGCTTTTTGGGTCGGCTAGCGGGAGACAATGAGCAGTTCTTC	medium-sized	TRBV27	TRBD2	TRBJ2-1
CASSIGGSGPETQYF	TGTGCCAGTAGTATTGGGGGATCGGGCCCAGAGACCCAGTACTTC	medium-sized	TRBV19	.	TRBJ2-5
CSATGTATGNTIYF	TGCAGTGCTACAGGGACGGCCACTGGAAACACCATATATTTT	few	TRBV20-1	.	TRBJ1-3
CASSLTQTGETQYF	TGTGCCAGCAGCTTAACGCAGACGGGAGAGACCCAGTACTTC	.	TRBV7-9	.	TRBJ2-5
CASRAPQETQYF	TGTGCCAGCAGGGCCCCTCAAGAGACCCAGTACTTC	many	TRBV7-2	.	TRBJ2-5